Below are 24 T cell receptor beta chains sequenced from a single sample in a study of shared clonotypes between healthy human individuals. Method: immunoSEQ multiplex PCR; TCRdb's copy keeps in-frame clones and lacks some. The profile shows millions of clones, about 92% of them singletons. Naive CD8 populations comprised CD45RO-negative cells positively selected for CCR7, excluding terminally differentiated effector memory CD45RA+ cells. The sequenced sample was naive CD8+ T cells from PBMCs. These receptors all come from a man between 18 and 35 years old in good health. Some clones in this sample may be carry-over from other donors' samples.

The chain uses TRBV4-3 and TRBJ2-7; 8 positions agree with TRBD2. V lost 4 bases, J lost 3 bases, and 8 bases stayed unmatched. Looked up from germline, CDR1 is LGHNA and CDR2 is YSLEER. This CDR3 spans 15 amino acids. CDR3 coding DNA: TGCGCCAGCAGCCTAGAAGTGGGACTAGACTACGAGCAGTACTTC. It encodes CASSLEVGLDYEQYF.

CDR3 loop: CASSQTRGLGNTEAFF. The CDR3 nucleotides are TGTGCCAGCAGCCAAACTAGAGGGCTGGGGAACACTGAAGCTTTCTTT. The rearrangement uses TRBV7-8 and TRBJ1-1; D gene ambiguous. There are 16 residues in the CDR3. In germline, CDR1 is SGHVS, CDR2 FQNEAQ. Trimming took 5 bases from V and 1 from J, leaving 17 bases between them.

Of note for this clone: Other DNA sequences of this sample code for an identical CDR3. J is TRBJ1-1 and V is TRBV6-5; D might be TRBD1 (5 bases). Germline values: CDR1 MNHEY, CDR2 SVGAGI. The CDR3 extends over 13 amino acids. Trimming removed 0 bases from V and 6 bases from J, with 8 bases in between. CDR3 sequence (DNA): TGTGCCAGCAGTTACTCAGGCAGGGCTGAAGCTTTCTTT. As protein: CASSYSGRAEAFF.

CDR3 coding DNA: TGTGCCAGCAGTTTACGGACAGTCCTAAATAGCAATCAGCCCCAGCATTTT. Its protein is CASSLRTVLNSNQPQHF. V and J are TRBV28 and TRBJ1-5, with a weak D call TRBD1 (6 bases). The length of the CDR3 is 17 residues. Germline CDR1 is MDHEN and CDR2 is SYDVKM. Trimming removed 2 bases at V and 0 bases at J, with 14 bases between.

V is TRBV7-9 and J is TRBJ1-2; D may be TRBD1 (5 bases). Germline V gene lookup returns CDR1 SEHNR and CDR2 FQNEAQ (reference sequence). The CDR3 contains 13 residues. The chain's CDR3 is CTAGHDFNYGYTF. CDR3 coding DNA: TGTACGGCAGGGCACGACTTTAACTATGGCTACACCTTC. Drawing the rest from reference TRBV7-9 and TRBJ1-2, the complete variable domain is DTGVSQNPRHKITKRGQNVTFRCDPISEHNRLYWYRQTLGQGPEFLTYFQNEAQLEKSRLLSDRFSAERPKGSFSTLEIQRTEQGDSAMYLCTAGHDFNYGYTFGSGTRLTVV.

The rearrangement joins TRBV19 to TRBJ1-1, with TRBD1 as a possible D gene (6 bases). The length of the CDR3 is 15 residues. Germline V lookup: CDR1 LNHDA, CDR2 SQIVND (reference sequence). Trimming took 4 bases from V and 4 from J, leaving 16 bases between them. The CDR3: CASSTPLGGGTEAFF. Here the CDR3 DNA reads TGTGCCAGTAGTACCCCGTTGGGGGGCGGCACTGAAGCTTTCTTT.

The gene calls are TRBV7-9 and TRBJ2-2; 13 positions match TRBD2. CDR3 length: 15 residues. The J segment lost 6 bases and the V segment lost 5 bases, leaving 3 bases of the junction unmatched. Germline assignment: CDR1 SEHNR and CDR2 FQNEAQ (reference sequence). The CDR3 region has the DNA TGTGCCAGCAGCGCAGGACTAGCGGGAGCCGGGGAGCTGTTTTTT. This sequence encodes CASSAGLAGAGELFF.

This clone was seen only once. The gene calls are TRBV27 and TRBJ2-2; possible D gene TRBD2, 5 bases. The CDR3 runs to 16 residues. V was pared by 2 bases and J by 7 bases, with 17 bases between. CDR1 and CDR2 from the germline V gene are MNHEY and SMNVEV (reference sequence). This CDR3 reads CASSLLTNPRVGELFF. CDR3 coding DNA: TGTGCCAGCAGTTTACTTACAAACCCGAGGGTCGGGGAGCTGTTTTTT.

The chain joins TRBV19 to TRBJ2-6; D may be TRBD1 or TRBD2 (5 bases each). CDR1 and CDR2 from the germline V gene are LNHDA and SQIVND (reference sequence). The CDR3 loop spans 17 amino acids. V shed 6 bases and J shed 2 bases, with 17 bases lying between them. CDR3 loop: CASRVDTPGAGANVLTF. In DNA form, the CDR3 reads TGTGCCAGTAGGGTGGACACCCCCGGGGCTGGGGCCAACGTCCTGACTTTC.

The chain combines TRBV28 with TRBJ1-5; weak D call: TRBD1 (5 bases). CDR1 and CDR2 from the germline V gene are MDHEN and SYDVKM. Trimming took 6 bases from V and 3 from J, leaving 12 bases between them. The CDR3 covers 14 residues. In nucleotides, the CDR3 is TGTGCCAGCAGGCCCCCGGGGCTCAATCAGCCCCAGCATTTT. This translates into CASRPPGLNQPQHF.

The rearrangement joins TRBV10-3 to TRBJ2-7; maybe TRBD2 (5 bases). The CDR3 runs 13 residues. Germline V lookup: CDR1 ENHRY, CDR2 SYGVKD. CDR3: CAISGYGSGEQYF. CDR3 sequence (DNA): TGTGCAATCTCGGGATACGGGTCTGGAGAGCAGTACTTC.

This chain uses TRBV28 with TRBJ2-1; 8 nucleotides match TRBD1. The CDR3 is made up of 14 amino acids. V trimming: 2 bases; J trimming: 10 bases; junction bases outside the gene matches: 7. Germline CDR1 MDHEN, CDR2 SYDVKM. CDR3 loop: CASSLVRGLGEQFF. Here the CDR3 DNA reads TGTGCCAGCAGTTTAGTCAGGGGGCTCGGGGAGCAGTTCTTC.

V and J are TRBV9 and TRBJ1-2; D may be TRBD1 (5 bases). The CDR3 extends over 16 amino acids. Between the trimmed V and J ends, which lost 3 bases and 4 bases, there was a span of 19 bases. Per the germline V gene, CDR1 is SGDLS and CDR2 is YYNGEE. DNA of the CDR3: TGTGCCAGCAGCGGGGGACCTGAAGATAGACTCTATGGCTACACCTTC. Translated, it gives CASSGGPEDRLYGYTF.

The CDR3 DNA sequence: TGTGCCAGCAGCAAAAAGGATTGGCAGGGGGAATTCACAGATACGCAGTATTTT. It yields the protein CASSKKDWQGEFTDTQYF. This chain links TRBV7-6 with TRBJ2-3; TRBD1 aligns across 7 bases. The CDR3 is 18 residues long. Germline V gene data show CDR1 as SGHVS and CDR2 as FNYEAQ. V shed 5 bases and J 2 bases; nucleotides not matched to a gene: 16. The full variable domain, with the rest looked up from reference TRBV7-6 and TRBJ2-3, is GAGVSQSPRYKVTKRGQDVALRCDPISGHVSLYWYRQALGQGPEFLTYFNYEAQQDKSGLPNDRFSAERPEGSISTLTIQRTEQRDSAMYRCASSKKDWQGEFTDTQYFGPGTRLTVL.

V usage is TRBV2 and J usage is TRBJ2-4; D not resolved. The CDR3 loop spans 13 amino acids. V was pared by 7 bases and J by 0 bases, with 7 bases between. From germline, CDR1 is SNHLY and CDR2 FYNNEI. The CDR3 sequence: CASNEIAKNIQYF. For the CDR3, the DNA is TGTGCCAGCAACGAGATAGCCAAAAACATTCAGTACTTC.

The chain has TRBV21-1 and TRBJ1-2; the D call in the table, TRBD1, was not verified against the DNA. TRBV21-1 is marked as a pseudogene. CDR3 length: 14 amino acids. The CDR3: CASRGDRGLYGYTF. The DNA for the CDR3 is TGTGCCAGCAGGGGGGACAGGGGGCTCTATGGCTACACCTTC.

This chain joins TRBV11-2 and TRBJ2-7; a possible D gene is TRBD1 (6 bases). Germline CDR1 and CDR2: SGHAT and FQNNGV. Trimming cost V 6 bases and J 4 bases, with 19 bases left between them. The CDR3 totals 15 residues. Here the CDR3 reads CASRRVGTSKYEQYF. DNA of the CDR3: TGTGCCAGCAGACGAGTAGGGACATCGAAATACGAGCAGTACTTC.

The rearrangement uses TRBV6-6 and TRBJ1-1, with 8 nucleotides matching TRBD1. J lost 3 bases, V lost 4 bases, and 7 bases had no gene match. The CDR3 covers 15 residues. CDR1 is MNHNY, CDR2 SVGAGI, per germline (reference sequence). The CDR3 region is CASSFDRGGYTEAFF. CDR3 nucleotides: TGTGCCAGCAGTTTCGACAGGGGAGGGTACACTGAAGCTTTCTTT.

V and J are TRBV7-9 and TRBJ1-5; maybe TRBD1 (5 bases). V lost 5 bases and J 7 bases, leaving 15 bases between the germline ends. Per the germline V gene, CDR1 is SEHNR and CDR2 is FQNEAQ (reference sequence). This CDR3 is 14 amino acids long. CDR3 region: CASSNVAGFQPQHF. The CDR3, as DNA: TGTGCCAGCAGCAACGTGGCAGGGTTCCAGCCCCAGCATTTT.

This chain joins TRBV28 and TRBJ2-7, with TRBD2 as a possible D gene (5 bases). Germline CDR1 is MDHEN and CDR2 is SYDVKM. Trimming took 6 bases from V and 6 from J, leaving 21 bases between them. This CDR3 region has 15 residues. The CDR3 loop reads CASSPLLGIRGEQYF. The CDR3 DNA is TGTGCCAGCAGCCCTCTGCTCGGGATCCGAGGCGAGCAGTACTTC. Looking up the rest from reference TRBV28 and TRBJ2-7 gives the full variable domain: DVKVTQSSRYLVKRTGEKVFLECVQDMDHENMFWYRQDPGLGLRLIYFSYDVKMKEKGDIPEGYSVSREKKERFSLILESASTNQTSMYLCASSPLLGIRGEQYFGPGTRLTVT.

The chain employs TRBV5-8 and TRBJ2-5; D possibly corresponds to TRBD2 (5 bases). Germline loops: CDR1 SGHTS, CDR2 YDEGEE. The CDR3 is 19 amino acids. V lost 6 bases to trimming and J lost 3 bases, with 30 bases between them. The chain's CDR3 is CASNLKPTGDGRKEETQYF. CDR3 nucleotides: TGTGCCAGCAACCTAAAACCCACTGGGGATGGGAGAAAGGAAGAGACCCAGTACTTC.

This clone was picked up many times. The chain links TRBV6-5 to TRBJ1-5; unclear D gene. Trimming left V 3 bases short and J 2 bases short, with 8 bases between. Germline lookup yields CDR1 MNHEY and CDR2 SVGAGI. The CDR3 covers 14 residues. The CDR3 spells CASSYSVGNQPQHF. CDR3 in DNA: TGTGCCAGCAGTTATTCGGTCGGCAATCAGCCCCAGCATTTT.

This chain uses TRBV7-2 with TRBJ2-7; D not certain. Trimming cost V 6 bases and J 4 bases, with 13 bases left between them. CDR1 SGHTA and CDR2 FQGNSA come from the germline V gene. This CDR3 has 13 amino acids. This CDR3 is CASRSLSGYEQYF. The DNA of the CDR3 is TGTGCCAGCAGGTCTCTGTCGGGTTACGAGCAGTACTTC.

This clone appeared a single time. The rearrangement links TRBV5-1 to TRBJ2-5; D is possibly TRBD2 (7 bases). Per the germline V gene, CDR1 is SGHRS and CDR2 is YFSETQ. The V end was cut by 6 bases, the J end by 5 bases, with 20 bases between. CDR3 length: 15 amino acids. In nucleotides, the CDR3 is TGCGCCAGCAAGGACTTCGGGGGGCTAGGGGAGACCCAGTACTTC. It encodes CASKDFGGLGETQYF.